The present T cell receptor (beta chain) was sequenced within a study of Graves' ophthalmopathy and Graves' hyperthyroidism. Using RNA transcripts, the TCR beta CDR3 regions were amplified. An opening RT-PCR round employed HTBI primers and preceded a second-round multiplex PCR. One entry per CDR3 protein results from TCRdb running MiXCR on the multiplex PCR reads. Found here are tens of thousands of distinct CDR3 sequences, roughly half of them singletons; the top ten hold around 4.5%. Turning to this clonotype: A read error may produce the germline difference seen at one junction end.

The source is an adult woman with Graves' ophthalmopathy. Material: peripheral blood.

CDR3 sequence (DNA): TGTGGCAGCAGTAAACAGGGGGACACCGGGGAGCTGTTTTTT. Encoded protein: CGSSKQGDTGELFF. This chain joins TRBV6-4 and TRBJ2-2; TRBD1 aligns across 8 bases. In germline, CDR1 is MRHNA, CDR2 SNTAGT. This CDR3 is built from 14 residues.